These 19 T cell receptor beta chains came from one sample sequenced in a study of regulatory T cells in long-lasting Graves disease. Relying on iRepertoire HTBI primers and Arm-PCR of CDR3 regions, the team built TCR beta libraries. MiXCR was run by TCRdb on the multiplex PCR reads, yielding one entry per CDR3 protein. The sample holds 500,000 or so distinct CDR3 sequences, about 17% seen once. Time point described: newly diagnosed GD, antithyroid drugs for less than 3 months. After RNA was extracted from PBMCs, the TCR library was made from it. Another study also made use of these data, one on T cells in Graves' hyperthyroidism and ophthalmopathy.

Sequencing was performed on peripheral blood mononuclear cells (PBMCs), taken at new diagnosis, from a patient treated with antithyroid drugs. These receptors originate from a man in his forties with Graves disease.

This clonotype was seen repeatedly, ten times or more. The CDR3 reads CASSPQVAISYEQYF. The CDR3 DNA sequence: TGTGCCAGCAGCCCCCAAGTGGCTATCTCCTACGAGCAGTACTTC. The rearrangement links TRBV11-2 to TRBJ2-7; D not certain. The length of the CDR3 is 15 residues. CDR1 is SGHAT and CDR2 is FQNNGV in the germline V gene. V lost 5 bases, J lost 0 bases, and 14 bases lay in between.

This clonotype turned up a few times. The J gene is TRBJ2-1, the V gene TRBV29-1; the D is unclear. The V and J ends lost 2 bases and 7 bases respectively, with 15 bases between them. The CDR3 extends over 14 amino acids. The germline CDR1 and CDR2 sequences are SQVTM and ANQGSEA. This CDR3 is CSVELDRLGNEQFF. CDR3 nucleotide sequence: TGCAGCGTTGAATTGGACCGGTTGGGGAATGAGCAGTTCTTC.

On this clonotype: A read error is possible here, since a much larger clone lies one base away. The chain has TRBV28 and TRBJ2-7, with D possibly TRBD1 on 6 matching bases. The CDR3 has 14 amino acids. The V gene's germline CDR1 is MDHEN and CDR2 SYDVKM. The CDR3 loop reads CAGSLLQGNNEQYF. The CDR3 nucleotides read TGTGCCGGCAGTTTATTACAGGGTAACAACGAGCAGTACTTC.

There are a few counts of this clonotype. The chain carries TRBV12-3 or TRBV12-4 and TRBJ1-2; D unclear. V was clipped by 0 bases and J by 2 bases, with 10 bases between them. This CDR3 spans 15 amino acids. The CDR3 spells CASSLAPAGNYGYTF. The CDR3 nucleotides read TGTGCCAGCAGTTTAGCCCCGGCGGGCAACTATGGCTACACCTTC.

This clonotype was detected many times. The chain has TRBV29-1 and TRBJ2-1, with 9 bases identical to TRBD2. The CDR3 sequence is 16 residues long. Germline CDR1 is SQVTM and CDR2 is ANQGSEA. The trim removed 4 bases at V and 7 bases at J, leaving 14 bases unmatched. CDR3 sequence: CSVVGLGSGSLNEQFF. The CDR3 nucleotides are TGCAGCGTTGTGGGCCTGGGTAGCGGGAGTCTAAATGAGCAGTTCTTC.

This clonotype was seen a few times. The genes are TRBV5-1 and TRBJ1-5, with D unclear. The CDR3 contains 15 residues. Germline CDR1 reads SGHRS; CDR2 reads YFSETQ. Trimming took off 0 bases at V and 0 bases at J, with 7 bases between the two ends. The DNA for the CDR3 is TGCGCCAGCAGCTTGGATTTGAGTAGCAATCAGCCCCAGCATTTT. Its translation is CASSLDLSSNQPQHF. Drawing the rest from reference TRBV5-1 and TRBJ1-5, the complete variable domain is KAGVTQTPRYLIKTRGQQVTLSCSPISGHRSVSWYQQTPGQGLQFLFEYFSETQRNKGNFPGRFSGRQFSNSRSEMNVSTLELGDSALYLCASSLDLSSNQPQHFGDGTRLSIL.

This clonotype was observed at least ten times. The J gene is TRBJ2-7, the V gene TRBV18; 12 bases are shared with TRBD1. The CDR3 sequence is 16 residues long. CDR1 KGHSH and CDR2 LQKENI come from the germline V gene. The ends lost 4 bases at V and 6 bases at J; junction bases unmatched: 10. DNA for the CDR3: TGTGCCAGCTCACTCCTGGGACAGGGGGCTTCGGGCGAGCAGTACTTC. Translated: CASSLLGQGASGEQYF.

The table lists this clonotype with a few counts. This sequence may be a read error, since a much larger clone differs from it by one base. J is TRBJ2-1 and V is TRBV24-1, with D perhaps matching TRBD1 (6 bases). The CDR3 loop spans 14 amino acids. Per the germline V gene, CDR1 is KGHDR and CDR2 is SFDVKD. V was clipped by 2 bases and J by 5 bases, with 9 bases between them. The CDR3 spells CATSDSGQNNEQFF. The CDR3 bases are TGTGCCACCAGTGATTCGGGACAAAACAATGAGCAGTTCTTC.

This clonotype has more than one count but fewer than ten. The rearrangement links TRBV6-1 to TRBJ1-2; 7 nucleotides match TRBD1. CDR1 and CDR2 (germline): MNHNS, SASEGT. V was clipped by 5 bases and J by 6 bases; unmatched bases: 3. The length of the CDR3 is 12 residues. CDR3 DNA: TGTGCCAGCAGTAACACAGGGGATGGCTACACCTTC. It codes for CASSNTGDGYTF.

The V call is TRBV19, the J call TRBJ2-2; TRBD2 matches at 14 bases. There are 19 residues in the CDR3. V dropped 5 bases and J dropped 5; count of bases not matched to a gene: 13. Germline V gene sequence: CDR1 LNHDA, CDR2 SQIVND (reference sequence). CDR3 loop: CASSSLSGTSGRWTGELFF. The CDR3 bases are TGTGCCAGTAGTTCGCTATCCGGGACTAGCGGGAGATGGACCGGGGAGCTGTTTTTT. The full variable domain, its missing parts supplied by reference TRBV19 and TRBJ2-2, is DGGITQSPKYLFRKEGQNVTLSCEQNLNHDAMYWYRQDPGQGLRLIYYSQIVNDFQKGDIAEGYSVSREKKESFPLTVTSAQKNPTAFYLCASSSLSGTSGRWTGELFFGEGSRLTVL.

At least ten counts were recorded for this clonotype. This chain links TRBV6-1 with TRBJ2-7; the D gene could be TRBD1 or TRBD2 (6 bases each). The germline CDR1 and CDR2 sequences are MNHNS and SASEGT. The CDR3 contains 15 residues. Trimming cost V 5 bases and J 2 bases, with 16 bases left between them. The CDR3 coding sequence is TGTGCCAGCAGTCGGACTATAGACAGGCCCTACGAGCAGTACTTC. It encodes CASSRTIDRPYEQYF.

J is TRBJ1-6 and V is TRBV11-3; no clear D. V lost 1 base to trimming and J lost 7 bases, with 11 bases between them. The CDR3 is 15 amino acids. CDR1 SGHNT and CDR2 YENEEA come from the germline V gene. CDR3 nucleotides: TGTGCCAGCAGCTTAGGAGGGCGAAGCAATTCACCCCTCCACTTT. It yields the protein CASSLGGRSNSPLHF.

The rearrangement uses TRBV15 and TRBJ2-2; unclear D gene. This CDR3 has 13 residues. Between the trimmed V and J ends, which lost 2 bases and 7 bases, there was a span of 8 bases. From germline, CDR1 is LNHNV and CDR2 YYDKDF (reference sequence). The CDR3 DNA reads TGTGCCACCAGCAGAAGCAGGAGCGGGGAGCTGTTTTTT. It encodes CATSRSRSGELFF. Based on the CDR3 plus reference TRBV15 and TRBJ2-2, the full variable domain is DAMVIQNPRYQVTQFGKPVTLSCSQTLNHNVMYWYQQKSSQAPKLLFHYYDKDFNNEADTPDNFQSRRPNTSFCFLDIRSPGLGDTAMYLCATSRSRSGELFFGEGSRLTVL.

This clonotype was recorded at least ten times. This sequence joins TRBV6-2 or TRBV6-3 and TRBJ1-1; TRBD1 aligns across 7 bases. In germline, CDR1 is MNHEY, CDR2 SVGEGT. V trimming: 5 bases; J trimming: 3 bases; junction bases outside the gene matches: 6. The length of the CDR3 is 14 residues. The CDR3 loop reads CASSSIQGDTEAFF. CDR3 bases: TGTGCCAGCAGTAGCATCCAGGGGGACACTGAAGCTTTCTTT.

The chain carries TRBV24-1 and TRBJ2-1; 9 nucleotides line up with TRBD1. The J call may be wrong; the DNA end is better matched by TRBJ2-5. Germline CDR1 and CDR2: KGHDR and SFDVKD. The CDR3 sequence is 17 residues long. CDR3 in amino acids: CATSDLKAGTGKETQYF. Here the CDR3 DNA reads TGTGCCACCAGTGATCTTAAGGCAGGGACAGGGAAAGAGACCCAGTACTTC.

This clonotype turned up a few times. This chain links TRBV10-1 with TRBJ1-6; no clear D. Germline lookup yields CDR1 WNHNN and CDR2 SYGVQD (reference sequence). V was cut by 6 bases and J by 10 bases, with 1 base left in between. CDR3 size: 9 residues. This CDR3 is CASRSPLHF. CDR3 bases: TGCGCCAGCAGATCACCCCTCCACTTT.

Many counts were recorded for this clonotype. CDR3 region: CASSPGTENTEAFF. DNA of the CDR3: TGTGCCAGCTCACCGGGGACAGAGAACACTGAAGCTTTCTTT. V and J are TRBV18 and TRBJ1-1; 7 bases are shared with TRBD1. The CDR3 length is 14 residues. The V gene's germline CDR1 is KGHSH and CDR2 LQKENI. V gave up 3 bases and J gave up 1 base; unmatched junction bases: 2.

This clonotype was counted only a few times. The rearrangement joins TRBV12-3 or TRBV12-4 to TRBJ2-1, with D unclear. The CDR3 covers 15 residues. The V end lost 5 bases, the J end lost 7 bases, and 18 bases lay between the germline ends. The CDR3 nucleotides are TGTGCCAGCAGTCCGTCTATTCCCCTGAGGAATGAGCAGTTCTTC. Translated, it gives CASSPSIPLRNEQFF.

This clonotype was seen repeatedly, ten times or more. This chain connects TRBV27 to TRBJ2-2; D remains unclear. The CDR3 sequence is 17 residues long. CDR1 MNHEY and CDR2 SMNVEV come from the germline V gene (reference sequence). The V and J ends lost 3 bases and 2 bases respectively, with 16 bases between them. The CDR3 loop is CASSFRVEPSNTGELFF. CDR3 bases: TGTGCCAGCAGTTTCAGAGTAGAACCATCCAACACCGGGGAGCTGTTTTTT.